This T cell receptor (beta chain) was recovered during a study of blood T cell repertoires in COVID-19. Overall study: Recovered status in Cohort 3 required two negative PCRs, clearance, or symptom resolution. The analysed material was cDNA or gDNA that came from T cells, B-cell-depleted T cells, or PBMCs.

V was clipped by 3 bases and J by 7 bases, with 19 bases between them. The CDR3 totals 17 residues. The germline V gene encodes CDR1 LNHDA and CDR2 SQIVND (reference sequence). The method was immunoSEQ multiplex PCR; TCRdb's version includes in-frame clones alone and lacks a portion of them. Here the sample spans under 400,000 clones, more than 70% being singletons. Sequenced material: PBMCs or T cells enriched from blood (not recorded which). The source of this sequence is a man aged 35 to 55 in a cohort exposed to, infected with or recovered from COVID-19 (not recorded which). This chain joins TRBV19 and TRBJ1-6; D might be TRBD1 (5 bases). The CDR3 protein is CASSIPRSDRRNSPLHF. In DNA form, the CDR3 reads TGTGCCAGTAGTATCCCCCGGAGCGACAGACGAAATTCACCCCTCCACTTT.